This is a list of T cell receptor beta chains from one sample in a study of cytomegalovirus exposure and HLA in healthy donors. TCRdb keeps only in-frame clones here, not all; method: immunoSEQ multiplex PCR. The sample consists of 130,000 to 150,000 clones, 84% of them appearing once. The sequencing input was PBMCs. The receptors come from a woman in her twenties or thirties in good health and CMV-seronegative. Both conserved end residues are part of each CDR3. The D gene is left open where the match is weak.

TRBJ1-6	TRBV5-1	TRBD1	CASSPTTGGRNSPLHF
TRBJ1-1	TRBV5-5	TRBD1	CASSPDRGRTGNTEAFF
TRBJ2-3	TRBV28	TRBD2	CASSRGGGTDTQYF
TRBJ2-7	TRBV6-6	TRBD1	CASSRGQGAEQYF
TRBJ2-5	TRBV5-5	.	CASSLRGEVETQYF
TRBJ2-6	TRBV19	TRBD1	CASSWTGGSGANVLTF
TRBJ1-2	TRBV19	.	CASSIGRGKGYGYTF
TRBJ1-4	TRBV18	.	CASSPLRQAHGEKLFF
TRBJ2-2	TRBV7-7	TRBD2	CASSPGLAIGELFF
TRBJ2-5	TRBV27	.	CASSLQPGDRTQYF
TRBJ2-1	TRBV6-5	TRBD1	CASSKGQGWVNEQFF
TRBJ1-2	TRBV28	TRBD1	CASSLYGQGAWGYTF
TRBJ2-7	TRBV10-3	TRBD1	CAISATGQGEYF
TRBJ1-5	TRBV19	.	CASSIGYVEPQHF
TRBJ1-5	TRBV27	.	CASVAQGGQPQHF
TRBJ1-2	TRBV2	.	CASSRVGGNYGYTF
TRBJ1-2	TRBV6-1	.	CASSREGNYGYTF
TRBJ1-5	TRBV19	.	CASSPRLYQPQHF
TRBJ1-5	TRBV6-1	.	CASRGGSNQPQHF
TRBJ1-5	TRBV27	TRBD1	CASRPGTGGNQPQHF
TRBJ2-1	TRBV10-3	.	CAISSGTGYNEQFF
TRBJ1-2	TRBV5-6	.	CASSLVSRAGYTF
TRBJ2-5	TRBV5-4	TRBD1	CASSLPTGAGETQYF